The TCR beta chain under discussion was sequenced for a study of blood T cells in healthy people across ages. V gave up 6 bases and J gave up 6 bases, with 18 bases separating them. Germline-derived CDR1 and CDR2 are SQVTM and ANQGSEA. CDR3 length: 14 residues. Study outcomes and limitations: Changes seen in expanded clonotypes were possibly confounded by donor CMV status left unknown. Both naive CD4+ cell counts and diversity were greater in long-lived donors than in aged donors. Diversity figures based on one million T cells were deemed too low.

Then a second PCR, running roughly 7 to 11 cycles, was carried out with a sample-barcoded 5' primer and a J-beta primer mix. A single record per CDR3 protein comes from TCRdb applying MiXCR to the 5' RACE reads. The sample holds some 760,000 distinct CDR3 sequences; 25% are singletons and the top ten take just under 9.5%. A few counts support this clonotype. Antigen specificity is unknown. These same data were also listed under a study on T cells of mothers and their children. That work contributes: Reads obtained per mother exceeded 9.5 million TCR beta CDR3 reads, with 3 million to 3.5 million obtained per child.

The chain couples TRBV29-1 to TRBJ2-1, with D perhaps matching TRBD1 (5 bases). The material sequenced was blood. The sequence was collected from a boy aged 5-17 years in good health. Here the CDR3 reads CSVAQGPFGNEQFF. In nucleotides, the CDR3 is TGCAGCGTGGCTCAGGGCCCGTTCGGCAATGAGCAGTTCTTC.